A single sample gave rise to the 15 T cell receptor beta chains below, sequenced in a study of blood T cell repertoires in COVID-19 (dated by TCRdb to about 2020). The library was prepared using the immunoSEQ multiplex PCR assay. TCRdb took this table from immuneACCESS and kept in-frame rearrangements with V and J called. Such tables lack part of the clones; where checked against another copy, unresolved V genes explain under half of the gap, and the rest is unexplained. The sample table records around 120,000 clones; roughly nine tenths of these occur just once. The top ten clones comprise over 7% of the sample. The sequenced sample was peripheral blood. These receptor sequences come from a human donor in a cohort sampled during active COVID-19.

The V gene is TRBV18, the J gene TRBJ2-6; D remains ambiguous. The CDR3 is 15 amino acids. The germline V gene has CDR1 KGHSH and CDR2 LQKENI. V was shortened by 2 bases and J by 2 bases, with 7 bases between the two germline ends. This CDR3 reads CASSPSPAGANVLTF. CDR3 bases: TGTGCCAGCTCACCATCCCCTGCTGGGGCCAACGTCCTGACTTTC.

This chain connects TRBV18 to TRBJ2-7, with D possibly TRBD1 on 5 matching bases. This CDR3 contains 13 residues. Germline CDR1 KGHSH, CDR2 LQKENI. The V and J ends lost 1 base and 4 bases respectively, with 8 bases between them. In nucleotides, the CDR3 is TGTGCCAGCTCACCACTCCAGGGTTACGAGCAGTACTTC. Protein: CASSPLQGYEQYF.

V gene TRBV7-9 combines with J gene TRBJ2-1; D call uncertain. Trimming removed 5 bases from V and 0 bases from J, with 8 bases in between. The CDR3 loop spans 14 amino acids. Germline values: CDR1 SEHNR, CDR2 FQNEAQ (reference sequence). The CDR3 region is CASSPRSSYNEQFF. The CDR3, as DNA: TGTGCCAGCAGCCCTAGGAGCTCCTACAATGAGCAGTTCTTC.

In DNA form, the CDR3 reads TGTGCTAGTGGTTCCCCGGGAGGGGGCACAGATACGCAGTATTTT. Translating it yields CASGSPGGGTDTQYF. The chain has TRBV12-5 and TRBJ2-3, with 8 positions matching TRBD2. V was clipped by 4 bases and J by 1 base; unmatched bases: 4. CDR3 length equals 15 residues. Germline assignment: CDR1 LGHNT and CDR2 FRNRAP.

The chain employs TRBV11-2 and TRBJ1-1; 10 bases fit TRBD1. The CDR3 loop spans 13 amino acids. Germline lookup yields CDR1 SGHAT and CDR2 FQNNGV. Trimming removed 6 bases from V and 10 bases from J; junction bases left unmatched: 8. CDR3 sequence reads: CASSPRDRGLAFF. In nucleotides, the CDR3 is TGTGCCAGCAGTCCAAGGGACAGGGGATTAGCTTTCTTT.

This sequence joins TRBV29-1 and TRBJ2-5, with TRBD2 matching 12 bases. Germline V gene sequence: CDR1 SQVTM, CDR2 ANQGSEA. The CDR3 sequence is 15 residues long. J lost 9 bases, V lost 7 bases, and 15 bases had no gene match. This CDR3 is CSGRTGTSGSRPQYF. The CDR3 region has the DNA TGCAGCGGACGAACGGGGACTAGCGGGTCGAGACCCCAGTACTTC.

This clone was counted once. The CDR3 DNA follows: TGCGCCAGCAGCCTCGGGACAGGGGGAACAATCCAAGAGACCCAGTACTTC. Protein product: CASSLGTGGTIQETQYF. The chain couples TRBV5-1 to TRBJ2-5; 11 nucleotides align to TRBD1. V dropped 4 bases and J dropped 1; count of bases not matched to a gene: 9. Germline assignment: CDR1 SGHRS and CDR2 YFSETQ. The CDR3 has 17 residues.

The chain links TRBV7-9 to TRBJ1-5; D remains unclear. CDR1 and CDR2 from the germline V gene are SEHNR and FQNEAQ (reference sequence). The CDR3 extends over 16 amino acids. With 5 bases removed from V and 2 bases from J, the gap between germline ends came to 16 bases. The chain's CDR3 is CASSMGRDRGNQPQHF. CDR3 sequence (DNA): TGTGCCAGCAGCATGGGCCGGGATCGGGGCAATCAGCCCCAGCATTTT.

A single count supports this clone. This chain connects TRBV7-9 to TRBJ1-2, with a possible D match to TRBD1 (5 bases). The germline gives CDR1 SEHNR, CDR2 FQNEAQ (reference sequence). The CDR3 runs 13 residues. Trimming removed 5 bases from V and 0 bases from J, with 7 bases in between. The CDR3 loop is CASSRDSNYGYTF. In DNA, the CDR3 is TGTGCCAGCAGCCGGGACTCTAACTATGGCTACACCTTC.

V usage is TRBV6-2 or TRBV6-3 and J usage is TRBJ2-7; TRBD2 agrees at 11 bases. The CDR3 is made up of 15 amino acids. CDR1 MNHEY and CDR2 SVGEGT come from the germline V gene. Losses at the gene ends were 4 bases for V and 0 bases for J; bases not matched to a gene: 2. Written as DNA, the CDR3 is TGTGCCAGCAGTTCGGGGACTAGCGGCTCCTACGAGCAGTACTTC. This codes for CASSSGTSGSYEQYF.

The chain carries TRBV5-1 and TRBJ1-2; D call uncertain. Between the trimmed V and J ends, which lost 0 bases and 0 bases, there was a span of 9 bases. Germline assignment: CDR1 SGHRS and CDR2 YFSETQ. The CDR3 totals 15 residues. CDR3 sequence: CASSLAGGANYGYTF. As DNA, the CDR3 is TGCGCCAGCAGCTTGGCCGGAGGCGCTAACTATGGCTACACCTTC.

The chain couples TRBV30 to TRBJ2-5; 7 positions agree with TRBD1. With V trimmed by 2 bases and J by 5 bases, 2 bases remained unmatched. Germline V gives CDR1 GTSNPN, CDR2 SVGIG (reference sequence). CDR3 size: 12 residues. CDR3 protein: CAWSPQGETQYF. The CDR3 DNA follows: TGTGCCTGGAGTCCACAGGGGGAGACCCAGTACTTC.

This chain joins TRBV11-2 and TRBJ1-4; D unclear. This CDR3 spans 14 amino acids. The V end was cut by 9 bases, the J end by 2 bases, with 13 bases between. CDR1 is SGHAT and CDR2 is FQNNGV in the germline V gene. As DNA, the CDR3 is TGTGCCAGTAGTCGCGGTGGGACTAATGAAAAACTGTTTTTT. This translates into CASSRGGTNEKLFF.

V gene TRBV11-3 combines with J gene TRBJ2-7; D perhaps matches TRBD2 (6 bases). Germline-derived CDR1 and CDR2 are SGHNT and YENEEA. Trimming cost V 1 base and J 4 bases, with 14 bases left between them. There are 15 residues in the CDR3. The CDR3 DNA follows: TGTGCCAGCAGCTTAGGGGGACTGGCTGAGTACGAGCAGTACTTC. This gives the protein CASSLGGLAEYEQYF.

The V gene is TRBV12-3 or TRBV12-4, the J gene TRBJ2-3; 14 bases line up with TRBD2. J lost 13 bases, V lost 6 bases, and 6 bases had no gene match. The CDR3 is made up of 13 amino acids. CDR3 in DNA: TGTGCCAGCAGCCTGACTAGCGGGGGGGAGGAGTATTTT. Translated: CASSLTSGGEEYF.